This T cell receptor beta chain was recovered during a study of cytomegalovirus exposure and HLA in healthy donors. Study-level results: Most sequenced TCRs were rare (though some public TCRs occurred in many donors).

PCR amplification relied on 60 Vbeta primers (plus 13 Jbeta primers). TCRdb's table, derived via immunoSEQ multiplex PCR, lists solely in-frame clones and lacks some. The table includes 130,000 to 150,000 clones, 79% detected once. The CDR3 contains 12 residues. The germline CDR1 and CDR2 sequences are SGHAT and FQNNGV. V was trimmed by 5 bases and J by 9 bases, leaving 11 bases between them. A note on this clone: Its antigen is unidentified.

Unrecorded immune exposure was likely among donors, who were nominally healthy when sampled. Sample: PBMCs. The sequence was obtained from a woman aged 40-49 years in good health and CMV-seropositive. The chain combines TRBV11-2 with TRBJ2-1, with D hard to call. The CDR3 loop is CASSKSVAEQFF. Here the CDR3 DNA reads TGTGCCAGCAGCAAATCGGTTGCTGAGCAGTTCTTC. The entire variable domain, with the rest obtained from reference TRBV11-2 and TRBJ2-1, is as follows: EAGVAQSPRYKIIEKRQSVAFWCNPISGHATLYWYQQILGQGPKLLIQFQNNGVVDDSQLPKDRFSAERLKGVDSTLKIQPAKLEDSAVYLCASSKSVAEQFFGPGTRLTVL.